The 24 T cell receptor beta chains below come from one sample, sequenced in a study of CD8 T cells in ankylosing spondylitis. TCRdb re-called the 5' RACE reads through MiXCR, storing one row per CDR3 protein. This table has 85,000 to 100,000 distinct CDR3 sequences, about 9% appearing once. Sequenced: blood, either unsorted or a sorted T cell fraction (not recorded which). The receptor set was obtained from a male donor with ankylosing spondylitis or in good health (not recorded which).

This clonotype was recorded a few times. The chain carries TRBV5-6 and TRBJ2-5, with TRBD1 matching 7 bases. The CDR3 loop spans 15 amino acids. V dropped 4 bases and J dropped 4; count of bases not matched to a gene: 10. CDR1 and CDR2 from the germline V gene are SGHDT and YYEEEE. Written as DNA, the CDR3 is TGTGCCAGCAGCCATGAGGGGGCGACGGTAGAGACCCAGTACTTC. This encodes CASSHEGATVETQYF.

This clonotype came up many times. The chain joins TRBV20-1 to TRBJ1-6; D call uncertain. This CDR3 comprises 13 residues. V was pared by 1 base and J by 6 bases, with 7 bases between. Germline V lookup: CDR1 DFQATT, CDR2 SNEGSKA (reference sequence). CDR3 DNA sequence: TGCAGTGCTAGAGGCCTGTTTAATTCACCCCTCCACTTT. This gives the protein CSARGLFNSPLHF.

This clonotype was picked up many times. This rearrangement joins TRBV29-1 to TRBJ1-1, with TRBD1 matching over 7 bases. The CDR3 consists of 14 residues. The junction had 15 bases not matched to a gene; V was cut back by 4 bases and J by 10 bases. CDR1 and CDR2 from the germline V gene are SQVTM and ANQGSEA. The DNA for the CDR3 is TGCAGCGTTGCCCTCCGGGAGCAGGGGGGGAGAGCTTTCTTT. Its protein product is CSVALREQGGRAFF.

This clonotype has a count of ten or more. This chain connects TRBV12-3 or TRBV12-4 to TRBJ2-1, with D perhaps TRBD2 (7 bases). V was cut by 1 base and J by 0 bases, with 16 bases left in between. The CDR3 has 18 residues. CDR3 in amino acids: CASSLGSGGGPSYNEQFF. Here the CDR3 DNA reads TGTGCCAGCAGTTTAGGTTCAGGCGGGGGCCCCTCCTACAATGAGCAGTTCTTC.

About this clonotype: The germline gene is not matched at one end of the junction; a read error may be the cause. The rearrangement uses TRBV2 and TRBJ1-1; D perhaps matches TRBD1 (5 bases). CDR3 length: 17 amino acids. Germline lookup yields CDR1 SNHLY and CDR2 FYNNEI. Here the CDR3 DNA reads TGTGCCAGCAGTATACTATCCGTGACAGAGGGGCACACTGTAGCTTTCTTT. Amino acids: CASSILSVTEGHTVAFF.

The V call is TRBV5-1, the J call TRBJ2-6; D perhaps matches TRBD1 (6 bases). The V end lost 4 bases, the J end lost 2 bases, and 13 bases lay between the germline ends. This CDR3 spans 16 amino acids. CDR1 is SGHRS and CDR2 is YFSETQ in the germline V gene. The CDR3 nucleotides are TGCGCCAGCAGCCCGGGGACATCCGCTGGGGCCAACGTCCTGACTTTC. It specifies CASSPGTSAGANVLTF.

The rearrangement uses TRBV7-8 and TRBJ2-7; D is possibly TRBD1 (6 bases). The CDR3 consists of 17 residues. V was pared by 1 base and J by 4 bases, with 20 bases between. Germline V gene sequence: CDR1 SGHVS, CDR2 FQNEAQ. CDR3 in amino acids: CASSLVLSRGSRYEQYF. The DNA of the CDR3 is TGTGCCAGCAGCTTAGTTTTATCGAGGGGGAGCCGGTACGAGCAGTACTTC.

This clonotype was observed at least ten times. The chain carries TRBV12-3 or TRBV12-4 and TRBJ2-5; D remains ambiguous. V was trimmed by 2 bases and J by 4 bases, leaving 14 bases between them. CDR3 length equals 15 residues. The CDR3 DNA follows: TGTGCCAGCAGTTTAATGTCATACGATTCAGAGACCCAGTACTTC. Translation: CASSLMSYDSETQYF.

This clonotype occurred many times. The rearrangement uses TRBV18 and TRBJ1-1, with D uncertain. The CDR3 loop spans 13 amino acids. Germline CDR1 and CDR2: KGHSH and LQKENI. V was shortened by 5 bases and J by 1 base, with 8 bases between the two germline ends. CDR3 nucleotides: TGTGCCAGCTCAGCTGACCAGAACACTGAAGCTTTCTTT. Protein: CASSADQNTEAFF.

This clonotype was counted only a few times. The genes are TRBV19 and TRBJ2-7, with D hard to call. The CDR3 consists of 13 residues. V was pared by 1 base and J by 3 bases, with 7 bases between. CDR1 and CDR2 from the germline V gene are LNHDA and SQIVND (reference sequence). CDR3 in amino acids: CASSIGAVYEQYF. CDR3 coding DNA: TGTGCCAGTAGTATAGGCGCAGTCTACGAGCAGTACTTC.

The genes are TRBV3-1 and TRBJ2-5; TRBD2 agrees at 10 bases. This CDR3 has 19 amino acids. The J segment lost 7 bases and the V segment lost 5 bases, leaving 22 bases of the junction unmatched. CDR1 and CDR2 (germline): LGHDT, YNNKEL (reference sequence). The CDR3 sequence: CASSKEDTSGVRYRGTQYF. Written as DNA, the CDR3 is TGTGCCAGCAGCAAGGAGGACACTAGCGGGGTGAGGTATAGGGGGACCCAGTACTTC.

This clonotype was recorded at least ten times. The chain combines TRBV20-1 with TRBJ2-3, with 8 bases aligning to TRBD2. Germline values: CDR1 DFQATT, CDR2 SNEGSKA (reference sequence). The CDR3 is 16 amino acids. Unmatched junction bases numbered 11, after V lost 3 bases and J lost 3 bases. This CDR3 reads CSASYPGGAWTDTQYF. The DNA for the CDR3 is TGCAGTGCTAGCTACCCCGGGGGGGCCTGGACAGATACGCAGTATTTT.

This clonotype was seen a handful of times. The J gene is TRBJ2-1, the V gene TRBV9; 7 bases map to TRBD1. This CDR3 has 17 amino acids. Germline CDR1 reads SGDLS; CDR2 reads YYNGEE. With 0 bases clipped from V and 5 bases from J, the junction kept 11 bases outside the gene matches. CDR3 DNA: TGTGCCAGCAGCGTAGCTACAGGGGCAGGGGCGCACAATGAGCAGTTCTTC. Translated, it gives CASSVATGAGAHNEQFF.

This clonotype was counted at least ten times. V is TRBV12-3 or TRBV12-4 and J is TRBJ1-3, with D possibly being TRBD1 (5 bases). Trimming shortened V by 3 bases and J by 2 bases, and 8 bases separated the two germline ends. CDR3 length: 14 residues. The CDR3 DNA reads TGTGCCAGCAGTTTTGGGGGGGCTGGAAACACCATATATTTT. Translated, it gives CASSFGGAGNTIYF.

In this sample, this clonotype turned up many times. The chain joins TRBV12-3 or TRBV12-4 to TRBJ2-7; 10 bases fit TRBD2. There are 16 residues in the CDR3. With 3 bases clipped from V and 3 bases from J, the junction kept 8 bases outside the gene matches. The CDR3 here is CASSLFLASGGYEQYF. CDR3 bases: TGTGCCAGCAGTTTGTTTCTGGCTAGCGGGGGCTACGAGCAGTACTTC.

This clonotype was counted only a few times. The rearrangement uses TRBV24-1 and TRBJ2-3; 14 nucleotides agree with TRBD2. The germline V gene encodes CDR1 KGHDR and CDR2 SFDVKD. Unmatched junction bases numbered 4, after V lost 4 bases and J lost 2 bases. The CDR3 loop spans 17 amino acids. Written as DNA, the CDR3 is TGTGCCACCAGTGACCCGGGACTAGCGGGGGACACAGATACGCAGTATTTT. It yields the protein CATSDPGLAGDTDTQYF.

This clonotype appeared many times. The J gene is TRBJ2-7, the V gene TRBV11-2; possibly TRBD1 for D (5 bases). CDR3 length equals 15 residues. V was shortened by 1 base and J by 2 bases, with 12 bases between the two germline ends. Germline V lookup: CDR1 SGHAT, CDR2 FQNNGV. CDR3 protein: CASSLGWGRAYEQYF. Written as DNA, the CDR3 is TGTGCCAGCAGCTTAGGGTGGGGCAGAGCCTACGAGCAGTACTTC.

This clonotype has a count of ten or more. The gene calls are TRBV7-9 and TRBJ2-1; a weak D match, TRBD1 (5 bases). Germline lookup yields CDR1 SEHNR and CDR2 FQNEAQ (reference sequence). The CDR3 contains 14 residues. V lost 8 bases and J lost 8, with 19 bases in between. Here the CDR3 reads CASAKGALGDEQFF. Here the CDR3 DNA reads TGTGCCAGCGCCAAAGGGGCTTTGGGCGATGAGCAGTTCTTC.

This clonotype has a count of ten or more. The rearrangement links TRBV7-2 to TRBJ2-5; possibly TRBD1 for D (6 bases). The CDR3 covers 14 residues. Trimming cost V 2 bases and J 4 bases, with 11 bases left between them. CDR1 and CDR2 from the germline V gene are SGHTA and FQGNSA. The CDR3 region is CASSLSGVLETQYF. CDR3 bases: TGTGCCAGCAGCTTATCAGGGGTCCTAGAGACCCAGTACTTC. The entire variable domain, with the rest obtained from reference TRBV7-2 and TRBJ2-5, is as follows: GAGVSQSPSNKVTEKGKDVELRCDPISGHTALYWYRQSLGQGLEFLIYFQGNSAPDKSGLPSDRFSAERTGGSVSTLTIQRTQQEDSAVYLCASSLSGVLETQYFGPGTRLLVL.

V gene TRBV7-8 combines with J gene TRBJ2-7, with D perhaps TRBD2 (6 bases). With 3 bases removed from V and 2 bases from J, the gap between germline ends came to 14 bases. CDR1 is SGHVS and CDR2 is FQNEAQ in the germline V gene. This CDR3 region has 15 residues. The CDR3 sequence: CASSLRDPSAYEQYF. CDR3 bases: TGTGCCAGCAGCTTGCGGGACCCAAGTGCCTACGAGCAGTACTTC.

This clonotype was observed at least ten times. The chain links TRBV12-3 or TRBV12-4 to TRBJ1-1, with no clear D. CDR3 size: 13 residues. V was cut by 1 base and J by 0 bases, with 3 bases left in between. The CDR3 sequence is CASSLEMNTEAFF. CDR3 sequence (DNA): TGTGCCAGCAGTTTAGAAATGAACACTGAAGCTTTCTTT.

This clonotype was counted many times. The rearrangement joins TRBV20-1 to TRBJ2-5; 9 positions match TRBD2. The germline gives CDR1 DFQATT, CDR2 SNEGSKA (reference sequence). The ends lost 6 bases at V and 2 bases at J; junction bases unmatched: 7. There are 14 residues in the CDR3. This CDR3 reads CSAARGGGQETQYF. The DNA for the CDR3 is TGCAGTGCCGCGCGGGGGGGAGGTCAAGAGACCCAGTACTTC.

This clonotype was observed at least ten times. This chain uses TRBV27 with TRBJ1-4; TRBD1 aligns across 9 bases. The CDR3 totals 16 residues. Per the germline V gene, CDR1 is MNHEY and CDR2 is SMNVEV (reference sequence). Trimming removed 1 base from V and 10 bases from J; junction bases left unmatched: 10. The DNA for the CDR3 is TGTGCCAGCAGTTTATTGGACAGGGGAGACCGGGGAAAACTGTTTTTT. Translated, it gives CASSLLDRGDRGKLFF.

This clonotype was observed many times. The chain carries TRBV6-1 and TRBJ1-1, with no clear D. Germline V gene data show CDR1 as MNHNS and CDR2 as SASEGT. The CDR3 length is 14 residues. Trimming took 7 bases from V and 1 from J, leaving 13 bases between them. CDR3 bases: TGTGCCAGCATCGCGGGCACAGCGAACACTGAAGCTTTCTTT. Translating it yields CASIAGTANTEAFF.